Listed below are T cell receptor beta chains from one sample, sequenced in a study of control samples from healthy donors and cancer patients. Some clones are missing from TCRdb's copy, which holds only in-frame ones; the method was immunoSEQ multiplex PCR. The sample includes 95,000 to 100,000 clones, roughly 91% of them seen just once. The sequencing sample was made of blood. These receptors all stem from a man aged 25-40 years in good health. The CDR3 runs from the conserved cysteine through the conserved F or W. A D gene is named only where the DNA matches it firmly. Size values are once, few and many counts, or a class for expanded clones, and some rows have none.

>NA|NA|TRBJ2-7|TRBV11-2
TGTGCCAGCACCTCCCATCACGGATTAAGCGAGCAGTACTTC
CASTSHHGLSEQYF
>NA|once|TRBJ1-5|TRBV9
TGTGCCAGTATGCAGCCCCAGCATTTT
CASMQPQHF
>NA|NA|TRBJ2-1|TRBV4-2
TGTGCCAGCAGCCAAGACGGGAGAACCGTGGCAGGATCCTACAATGAGCAGTTCTTC
CASSQDGRTVAGSYNEQFF
>TRBD2|NA|TRBJ2-7|TRBV13
TGTGCCAGCAGCCTGGGACTAGCGGTACACGAGCAGTACTTC
CASSLGLAVHEQYF
>NA|few|TRBJ2-3|TRBV2
TGTGCCAGCAGGGTCGACACTTCTGGGGCAGATACGCAGTATTTT
CASRVDTSGADTQYF
>TRBD1|NA|TRBJ2-1|TRBV7-2
TGTGCCAGCAGTAAGATACTAACCGGACAGGGGAAGGGGCATGAGCAGTTCTTC
CASSKILTGQGKGHEQFF
>TRBD2|NA|TRBJ2-5|TRBV7-6
TGTGCCAGCAGCTTAGGGCTAGCGGGAGATCGGGAGACCCAGTACTTC
CASSLGLAGDRETQYF
>NA|NA|TRBJ2-2|TRBV24-1
TGTGCCACCAGTGATTCTACAGCAACCGGGGAGCTGTTTTTT
CATSDSTATGELFF
>NA|NA|TRBJ1-1|TRBV11-2
TGTGCCAGCAGCACCCAGGCTATGAACACTGAAGCTTTCTTT
CASSTQAMNTEAFF
>TRBD1|once|TRBJ2-7|TRBV7-9
TGTGCCAGCAGCCCTCGGGACAGATCCTACGAGCAGTACTTC
CASSPRDRSYEQYF
>TRBD2|NA|TRBJ2-5|TRBV2
TGTGCCAGCACGGGCGGGAGAGCAGAGACCCAGTACTTC
CASTGGRAETQYF
>TRBD1|NA|TRBJ2-5|TRBV5-4
TGTGCCAGCAGCTCCAAGACAGGGGCCATGCAAGAGACCCAGTACTTC
CASSSKTGAMQETQYF
>TRBD2|NA|TRBJ2-1|TRBV5-1
TGCGCCAGCAGCTTTGCGGGAGCTCAAAATGAGCAGTTCTTC
CASSFAGAQNEQFF
>TRBD1|NA|TRBJ2-5|TRBV27
TGTGCCAGCAGGACAGGACAGGGGTACCAAGAGACCCAGTACTTC
CASRTGQGYQETQYF
>NA|NA|TRBJ2-7|TRBV5-5
TGTGCCAGCAGCTTGGTCCCTAGCAGGGGAAGCAACGAGCAGTACTTC
CASSLVPSRGSNEQYF
>TRBD1|NA|TRBJ1-6|TRBV18
TGTGCCAGCTCCAACGAACAGGGGGAAAGGTCACCCCTCCACTTT
CASSNEQGERSPLHF
>NA|NA|TRBJ2-1|TRBV6-6
TGTGCCAGCAGTTACTCCGGGACTGTCAATGAGCAGTTCTTC
CASSYSGTVNEQFF
>NA|NA|TRBJ1-2|TRBV2
TGTGCCAGCAGTTCCGGGACGGAGTATGGCTACACCTTC
CASSSGTEYGYTF
>NA|NA|TRBJ1-5|TRBV4-2
TGTGCCAGCAGCCCCCTGAGTGGCAATCAGCCCCAGCATTTT
CASSPLSGNQPQHF
>NA|NA|TRBJ1-2|TRBV28
TGTGCCAGCAGGGGGGGAGGTAGGACTAACTATGGCTACACCTTC
CASRGGGRTNYGYTF
>NA|NA|TRBJ2-1|TRBV29-1
TGCAGCGCCCTCTGGGCCCCCAATGAGCAGTTCTTC
CSALWAPNEQFF
>TRBD2|NA|TRBJ2-3|TRBV27
TGTGCCAGCAGTTTATCGGGGGGGAGCACAGATACGCAGTATTTT
CASSLSGGSTDTQYF
>NA|NA|TRBJ1-5|TRBV10-3
TGTGCCATCAGTGAGTGGGGTAGCAATCAGCCCCAGCATTTT
CAISEWGSNQPQHF
>NA|NA|TRBJ1-4|TRBV6-5
TGTGCCAGCAGTTACTGGCAGGGGACATCGCCCCAAAAACTGTTTTTT
CASSYWQGTSPQKLFF
>NA|NA|TRBJ2-1|TRBV9
TGTGCCAGCAGCGTAGATAGCGGACGATACAATGAGCAGTTCTTC
CASSVDSGRYNEQFF